This T cell receptor beta chain is from a study of human T cells and chemical hapten exposure. One entry per CDR3 protein, called by TCRdb with MiXCR from the RACE reads. The profile shows 80,000 to 100,000 distinct CDR3 sequences, 11% of them singletons. Sample time point: patch test 3, about 24 weeks after DPC sensitization. Stated treatment: therapeutic diphenylcyclopropenone sensitization with weekly scalp DPC. The table lists this clonotype with many counts. This TCR was recovered from a woman in her 30s with alopecia areata. Some clones in this sample may be carry-over from other donors' samples. The starting material was whole blood, obtained in connection with sensitization to the hapten diphenylcyclopropenone (DPC).

In DNA, the CDR3 is TGTGCCAGCAGCCGAATAGCGGGAGGGCGTGAGCAGTTCTTC. As protein: CASSRIAGGREQFF. The chain couples TRBV3-1 to TRBJ2-1; TRBD2 matches at 11 bases. The J segment lost 9 bases and the V segment lost 4 bases, leaving 5 bases of the junction unmatched. CDR3 length: 14 residues. In germline, CDR1 is LGHDT, CDR2 YNNKEL (reference sequence).